This T cell receptor beta chain was sequenced during a study of blood T cells in healthy people across ages. Overall study: Template switching recovered approximately one barcoded beta molecule for every two T cells.

Isolating PBMCs gave at least 6 million of these cells per sample. A second PCR, run for roughly 7 to 12 cycles, used a sample-barcoded 5' primer plus a J-beta primer mix. In TCRdb, the 5' RACE reads were re-called with MiXCR into one record per CDR3 protein. The data hold about 1.5 million distinct CDR3 sequences, with approximately 42% observed a single time. Only a few counts were recorded for this clonotype. The sample taken for sequencing was blood. This sequence was found in a woman younger than 35 in good health.

CDR3 sequence (DNA): TGTGCCAGCAGCTTACTCAAGACCGAGAACCTCAATGGCTACACCTTC. Translated: CASSLLKTENLNGYTF. The chain is built from TRBV5-5 and TRBJ1-2; unclear D gene. Germline CDR1 and CDR2: SGHKS and YYEKEE (reference sequence). The ends were cut back, 2 bases at V and 6 bases at J, with 20 bases in the middle. The CDR3 length is 16 residues. Supplemented by reference TRBV5-5 and TRBJ1-2, the full variable domain reads DAGVTQSPTHLIKTRGQQVTLRCSPISGHKSVSWYQQVLGQGPQFIFQYYEKEERGRGNFPDRFSARQFPNYSSELNVNALLLGDSALYLCASSLLKTENLNGYTFGSGTRLTVV.